These 6 T cell receptor beta chains came from one sample sequenced in a study of blood T cell repertoires in COVID-19 (dated by TCRdb to 2018 to 2020). The library relied on the immunoSEQ multiplex PCR assay. TCRdb's version of the immuneACCESS table is confined to in-frame rearrangements and falls short of the full clone set. An unresolved V gene accounts for under half of the shortfall where checked; the remainder is of unknown origin. The sample profile shows about 280,000 clones; around 85% of them were found once. The ten biggest clones cover about 10% of the sample. The source material was peripheral blood. The receptors here all came from a woman in her 70s with acute or convalescent COVID-19.

This chain uses TRBV7-3 with TRBJ2-3; 8 nucleotides match TRBD1. The CDR3 runs to 14 residues. Germline V gene sequence: CDR1 SGHTA, CDR2 FQGTGA. V shed 6 bases and J 1 base; nucleotides not matched to a gene: 3. CDR3 nucleotides: TGTGCCAGCAGGGCGACAGGGGGCACAGATACGCAGTATTTT. Encoded protein: CASRATGGTDTQYF.

The chain uses TRBV11-2 and TRBJ1-5; TRBD1 agrees at 7 bases. Germline assignment: CDR1 SGHAT and CDR2 FQNNGV. J gave up 3 bases and V 5 bases, and 4 bases lay outside the gene matches. The CDR3 has 14 amino acids. In nucleotides, the CDR3 is TGTGCCAGCAGCGGAGGGACAGACAATCAGCCCCAGCATTTT. Translated: CASSGGTDNQPQHF.

The chain employs TRBV28 and TRBJ1-4, with D maybe TRBD1 (6 bases). In germline, CDR1 is MDHEN, CDR2 SYDVKM. V was trimmed by 4 bases and J by 8 bases, leaving 11 bases between them. This CDR3 comprises 13 residues. CDR3 residues: CASSSRDTEKLFF. CDR3 in DNA: TGTGCCAGCAGTTCCAGGGACACCGAAAAACTGTTTTTT.

V and J are TRBV30 and TRBJ2-2, with 11 nucleotides matching TRBD1. The CDR3 covers 17 residues. V dropped 1 base and J dropped 5; count of bases not matched to a gene: 9. Germline-derived CDR1 and CDR2 are GTSNPN and SVGIG (reference sequence). The CDR3 is CAWSGTLGTGGTGELFF. The CDR3, as DNA: TGTGCCTGGAGTGGCACGTTAGGGACAGGGGGAACCGGGGAGCTGTTTTTT.

The gene calls are TRBV29-1 and TRBJ1-2; perhaps TRBD1 as D (5 bases). This CDR3 comprises 11 residues. CDR1 SQVTM and CDR2 ANQGSEA come from the germline V gene. V shed 8 bases and J shed 2 bases, with 9 bases lying between them. Here the CDR3 reads CSSRGNYGYTF. The CDR3 region has the DNA TGCAGCTCGCGGGGGAACTATGGCTACACCTTC.

V gene TRBV3-1 (or the pseudogene TRBV3-2) combines with J gene TRBJ2-5, with 8 nucleotides matching TRBD2. This CDR3 is built from 15 residues. From germline, CDR1 is LGHDT and CDR2 YNNKEL (reference sequence). Trimming took 0 bases from V and 5 from J; bases not matched to a gene: 5. This CDR3 is CASSQDAGGSETQYF. The CDR3 DNA reads as TGTGCCAGCAGCCAAGATGCGGGGGGTTCTGAGACCCAGTACTTC.